This T cell receptor beta chain comes out of a study of radiation and T cells in renal cell carcinoma. Overall study context: Nephrectomy followed 15 Gy stereotactic body radiation by 4 weeks.

The protocol was immunoSEQ multiplex PCR, while the TCRdb copy is restricted to in-frame clones and leaves out a portion. The table includes tens of thousands of clones, over 70% detected once. There are a few counts of this clone. Its target is unknown. Specified time point: baseline pretreatment blood. The treatment is: 15 Gy SBRT to primary tumor, nephrectomy 4 weeks later. The patient's renal cell carcinoma had clear cell pathology. In germline, CDR1 is SGHRS, CDR2 YFSETQ. This CDR3 comprises 14 residues. Trimming took 0 bases from V and 1 from J, leaving 7 bases between them. Study-level results: Baseline intratumoral clonotype presence is unknown without pretreatment biopsies. Top tumor clonotypes rose in blood 2 weeks post-radiation, then contracted.

The source is a man in his sixties with renal cell carcinoma. Material: blood, obtained from a patient whose treatment included radiotherapy and nephrectomy. The gene calls are TRBV5-1 and TRBJ1-1; D gene uncertain. The CDR3 loop reads CASSLEVRNTEAFF. The CDR3 DNA is TGCGCCAGCAGCTTGGAGGTCAGGAACACTGAAGCTTTCTTT.